These T cell receptor beta chains were read from a single sample in a study of cytomegalovirus exposure and HLA in healthy donors. The assay was immunoSEQ multiplex PCR, and TCRdb's table has in-frame clones only and misses some. The table has fewer than 200,000 clones, about 64% seen once. Input material: PBMCs. These receptors were collected from a man between 50 and 59 years old in good health and CMV-seronegative. The CDR3 runs from the conserved cysteine through the conserved F or W. The D gene is left open where the match is weak. A row's size may be missing; if present it is once, few, many or a size class.

TRBD2	TRBV4-1	TRBJ2-7	NA	TGCGCCAGCAGCCACCCTAGCGGGGGGAAGCCCCTCCGCTACTACGAGCAGTACTTC	CASSHPSGGKPLRYYEQYF
TRBD2	TRBV5-1	TRBJ2-3	few	TGCGCCAGCTCTACTAGCGGGGGGGCCCTGAATACGCAGTATTTT	CASSTSGGALNTQYF
NA	TRBV25-1	TRBJ2-3	NA	TGTGCCAGCAGTGAATGGAGGGGCACAGATACGCAGTATTTT	CASSEWRGTDTQYF
TRBD2	TRBV9	TRBJ2-7	NA	TGTGCCAGCAGCGTAGGGACTAGCGGATTTTACGAGCAGTACTTC	CASSVGTSGFYEQYF
NA	TRBV21-1	TRBJ2-5	NA	TGTGCCAGCAGCTTTAGGACTAGCGGGGGACCCCGGAATCGGACCCAGTACTTC	CASSFRTSGGPRNRTQYF
TRBD1	TRBV11-3	TRBJ2-7	NA	TGTGCCAGCAGCTCCCCAGTGTGGGACAGGACCTACGAGCAGTACTTC	CASSSPVWDRTYEQYF
NA	TRBV19	TRBJ2-5	few	TGTGCCAGCCGAAGAGGTAGCCTCCAAGAGACCCAGTACTTC	CASRRGSLQETQYF
NA	TRBV5-1	TRBJ1-1	NA	TGCGCCAGCAGCTTTATAGACGGGATGAACACTGAAGCTTTCTTT	CASSFIDGMNTEAFF
TRBD2	TRBV28	TRBJ2-2	NA	TGTGCCAGCAGGCACGGACTAGCGGGGGGTAAGGACACCGGGGAGCTGTTTTTT	CASRHGLAGGKDTGELFF
TRBD1	TRBV11-2	TRBJ2-1	NA	TGTGCCAGCAGCCCTAGGTTGGACAGGGGCTTTTACAATGAGCAGTTCTTC	CASSPRLDRGFYNEQFF
NA	TRBV5-1	TRBJ1-4	NA	TGCGCCAGCAGCTTGGACAGGGCCCCCGAAAAACTGTTTTTT	CASSLDRAPEKLFF
NA	TRBV19	TRBJ1-4	NA	TGTGCCAGTCAGTGGGGGCCGACTAATGAAAAACTGTTTTTT	CASQWGPTNEKLFF
TRBD1	TRBV19	TRBJ2-2	few	TGTGCCAGTAGTATAGATCTATGGGGGACAGGGGGCAACACCGGGGAGCTGTTTTTT	CASSIDLWGTGGNTGELFF
NA	TRBV5-1	TRBJ1-1	NA	TGCGCCAGCTCGACTCAGGGGTCGGCCACTGAAGCTTTCTTT	CASSTQGSATEAFF
TRBD1	TRBV6-1	TRBJ2-7	NA	TGTGCCAGCAGCCGGACAGGGCCTTCTTCGGAGCAGTACTTC	CASSRTGPSSEQYF
TRBD2	TRBV28	TRBJ2-3	NA	TGTGCCAGCAGCTCCCCTCGGGGGGGAAGCACAGATACGCAGTATTTT	CASSSPRGGSTDTQYF
TRBD1	TRBV6-5	TRBJ2-3	NA	TGTGCCAGCAGTTACTCGGGACAGCTTACAGATACGCAGTATTTT	CASSYSGQLTDTQYF
NA	TRBV7-2	TRBJ2-2	NA	TGTGCCAGCAGTATGGATGGCAGGGTGGGAACCGGGGAGCTGTTTTTT	CASSMDGRVGTGELFF
TRBD1	TRBV9	TRBJ2-7	NA	TGTGCCAGCAGCGGGGGGACAGGGCCCTACGAGCAGTACTTC	CASSGGTGPYEQYF
TRBD1	TRBV7-3	TRBJ2-3	NA	TGTGCCAGCAGCCGGAGGACAGGGCAGTCGGCAGATACGCAGTATTTT	CASSRRTGQSADTQYF
NA	TRBV5-4	TRBJ1-3	NA	TGTGCCAGCAGCTTGCTCCGGTCCTCTGGAAACACCATATATTTT	CASSLLRSSGNTIYF
TRBD2	TRBV5-4	TRBJ2-1	NA	TGTGCCAGCAGCTTGGTAGGGACTAGAGTCAATGAGCAGTTCTTC	CASSLVGTRVNEQFF
NA	TRBV6-5	TRBJ1-6	NA	TGTGCCAGCAGTTACTCGCGGGTTACACCCCTCCACTTT	CASSYSRVTPLHF
TRBD2	TRBV28	TRBJ2-1	NA	TGTGCCAGCAGTTTAAGCGGGGGAAACAATGAGCAGTTCTTC	CASSLSGGNNEQFF
NA	TRBV5-6	TRBJ1-1	NA	TGTGCCAGCAGCTCCACGGGGGGCGGTAAGACTGAAGCTTTCTTT	CASSSTGGGKTEAFF
NA	TRBV2	TRBJ2-1	many	TGTGCCAGCAGACCCGCAGGGGGAGGATACAATGAGCAGTTCTTC	CASRPAGGGYNEQFF
TRBD1	TRBV6-5	TRBJ2-7	NA	TGTGCCAGCAGTCCTCGGACAGGGGGTGATCGGGAGCAGTACTTC	CASSPRTGGDREQYF
TRBD2	TRBV19	TRBJ2-7	NA	TGTGCCAGTAGTATTGGGACTAGCGGATCCTACGAGCAGTACTTC	CASSIGTSGSYEQYF
NA	TRBV27	TRBJ1-4	NA	TGTGCCAGCAGTTTGGGGCCCAATGAAAAACTGTTTTTT	CASSLGPNEKLFF
TRBD1	TRBV5-8	TRBJ1-1	NA	TGTGCCAGCAGCTTGGAGAGGGGGCGCAGCACTGAAGCTTTCTTT	CASSLERGRSTEAFF
NA	TRBV5-1	TRBJ1-2	NA	TGCGCCAGCAGCCGGGAGGGCTATGGCTACACCTTC	CASSREGYGYTF
NA	TRBV7-2	TRBJ2-7	NA	TGTGCCAGCAGCCTCCAGCCGACACTGGCCTACGAGCAGTACTTC	CASSLQPTLAYEQYF
TRBD1	TRBV28	TRBJ1-6	NA	TGTGCCAGCATCTACCTCCCGGGACAGGGTTCTCCTGACTCACCCCTCCACTTT	CASIYLPGQGSPDSPLHF
NA	TRBV5-5	TRBJ2-1	once	TGTGCCAGCAGCTTTGTTATAGGGGCCGGTGAGCAGTTCTTC	CASSFVIGAGEQFF
NA	TRBV19	TRBJ1-1	NA	TGTGCCGCCCGGGGATATCGGACTGAAGCTTTCTTT	CAARGYRTEAFF
TRBD1	TRBV7-9	TRBJ1-1	few	TGTGCCAGCAGCCCTGGGGCAGGGGGCATGAACACTGAAGCTTTCTTT	CASSPGAGGMNTEAFF
TRBD2	TRBV19	TRBJ2-2	NA	TGTGCCAGTAGTATCGGTACTAGCGGGGGAAACACCGGGGAGCTGTTTTTT	CASSIGTSGGNTGELFF
TRBD1	TRBV29-1	TRBJ2-5	NA	TGCAGCGTTCGGCCAGGGGGACAAGAGACCCAGTACTTC	CSVRPGGQETQYF
TRBD2	TRBV5-4	TRBJ2-1	few	TGTGCCAGCAGCTTGATGAGCGGGGGGGACAATGAGCAGTTCTTC	CASSLMSGGDNEQFF
NA	TRBV4-1	TRBJ1-1	NA	TGCGCCAGCAGCCAAGACACGACCTCGGGGAGGACTGAAGCTTTCTTT	CASSQDTTSGRTEAFF
TRBD2	TRBV19	TRBJ2-7	NA	TGTGCCAGTGTCCGATTGGGACTAGCGACCGAGCAGTACTTC	CASVRLGLATEQYF
TRBD2	TRBV7-2	TRBJ2-7	NA	TGTGCCAGCAGCGCCTCACTAGCGGGGGGCGAGCAGTACTTC	CASSASLAGGEQYF
NA	TRBV6-1	TRBJ1-2	NA	TGTGCCAGCCGAGGAGCCTATGGCTACACCTTC	CASRGAYGYTF
NA	TRBV5-1	TRBJ2-1	NA	TGCGCCAGCAGCCCCGCGTGGACTAACTCCTACAATGAGCAGTTCTTC	CASSPAWTNSYNEQFF
TRBD2	TRBV5-1	TRBJ2-1	once	TGCGCCAGCAGCTTGGTGTCGGGCGGGGGGGCCCTTGACAATGAGCAGTTCTTC	CASSLVSGGGALDNEQFF
TRBD1	TRBV6-1	TRBJ1-1	NA	TGTGCCAGCACCCCGACAGGGAGAAACACTGAAGCTTTCTTT	CASTPTGRNTEAFF
TRBD1	TRBV14	TRBJ1-2	NA	TGTGCCAGCAGCCAAGATGGACAGGGGGCCCCTTATGGCTACACCTTC	CASSQDGQGAPYGYTF
TRBD2	TRBV5-1	TRBJ2-1	NA	TGCGCCAGCAGCTTGGCGGGGCTAGCGGGGGACTCCTACAATGAGCAGTTCTTC	CASSLAGLAGDSYNEQFF
NA	TRBV7-9	TRBJ1-6	once	TGTGCCAGCAGGGTCGACAGAACTAATTCACCCCTCCACTTT	CASRVDRTNSPLHF